The 32 T cell receptor beta chains listed next were all sequenced from one sample in a study of shared clonotypes between healthy human individuals. Profiling relied on immunoSEQ multiplex PCR, and the TCRdb table lists in-frame clones only, not all of them. There are about 110,000 clones in the sample; around 66% occur only once, and around 23% lies in the top ten. The source material was memory CD8+ T cells sorted from blood. Subset reported: CD45RO+ cells pooled with CCR7-negative TemRA cells. These receptors were taken from a woman aged 25 to 45 in good health.

This clone has more than one count but fewer than ten. The chain uses TRBV2 and TRBJ2-1; 9 nucleotides line up with TRBD2. With 5 bases clipped from V and 2 bases from J, the junction kept 13 bases outside the gene matches. CDR3 size: 18 residues. Germline V gene sequence: CDR1 SNHLY, CDR2 FYNNEI. CDR3 sequence: CASSSGASGKTTYNEQFF. The CDR3 coding sequence is TGTGCCAGCAGTAGTGGGGCTAGCGGGAAAACGACCTACAATGAGCAGTTCTTC.

The chain couples TRBV27 to TRBJ1-1; D gene unclear. The germline V gene has CDR1 MNHEY and CDR2 SMNVEV (reference sequence). The CDR3 has 14 residues. The V and J ends lost 3 bases and 8 bases respectively, with 16 bases between them. This CDR3 reads CASSLRGQGYEAFF. Written as DNA, the CDR3 is TGTGCCAGCAGTTTGAGAGGGCAAGGCTACGAAGCTTTCTTT.

The chain carries TRBV6-1 and TRBJ2-7; D is possibly TRBD1 (5 bases). CDR1 and CDR2 (germline): MNHNS, SASEGT. Trimming pared 4 bases from V and 2 bases from J, leaving 9 bases between. CDR3 length: 13 amino acids. The CDR3 sequence: CASSGQNAYEQYF. The DNA for the CDR3 is TGTGCCAGCAGTGGACAGAACGCCTACGAGCAGTACTTC.

J is TRBJ1-1 and V is TRBV6-5; D call uncertain. Germline CDR1 is MNHEY and CDR2 is SVGAGI. The CDR3 runs to 13 residues. With 5 bases removed from V and 4 bases from J, the gap between germline ends came to 11 bases. The CDR3 bases are TGTGCCAGCAGTCCCCAGGAGGCCACTGAAGCTTTCTTT. As protein: CASSPQEATEAFF.

This chain uses TRBV4-1 with TRBJ1-4, with D possibly matching TRBD1 (5 bases). V gave up 1 base and J gave up 4 bases, with 13 bases separating them. The CDR3 is 16 amino acids. Germline CDR1 is MGHRA and CDR2 is YSYEKL. The CDR3 DNA reads as TGCGCCAGCAGCCAAGTAGGGATCGGGGGTAATGAAAAACTGTTTTTT. Translating gives CASSQVGIGGNEKLFF.

J is TRBJ2-7 and V is TRBV10-2; maybe TRBD2 (5 bases). V was pared by 4 bases and J by 4 bases, with 23 bases between. This CDR3 is 17 amino acids long. Per germline, CDR1 WSHSY and CDR2 SAAADI. The CDR3 DNA reads as TGCGCCAGCAGTGGTGGTAGCGCCTCTACATCTGAATACGAGCAGTACTTC. Protein sequence: CASSGGSASTSEYEQYF.

The CDR3 loop is CASSIQASQPQHF. CDR3 sequence (DNA): TGTGCCAGTAGTATACAGGCAAGTCAGCCCCAGCATTTT. The chain uses TRBV19 and TRBJ1-5; D is ambiguous. The CDR3 extends over 13 amino acids. V was pared by 2 bases and J by 6 bases, with 8 bases between. CDR1 and CDR2 (germline): LNHDA, SQIVND (reference sequence).

CDR3 nucleotides: TGTGCCAGCAGTGAATCAGACTTCATGAACACTGAAGCTTTCTTT. It codes for CASSESDFMNTEAFF. The chain combines TRBV2 with TRBJ1-1, with D unclear. In germline, CDR1 is SNHLY, CDR2 FYNNEI. This CDR3 spans 15 amino acids. Trimming stripped 2 bases from V and 0 bases from J, with 10 bases between.

The chain couples TRBV9 to TRBJ1-1; D gene uncertain. The CDR3 has 12 amino acids. Germline lookup yields CDR1 SGDLS and CDR2 YYNGEE. V dropped 0 bases and J dropped 8 bases, with 8 bases sitting between them. CDR3 amino acids: CASSVAFGEAFF. The CDR3 DNA follows: TGTGCCAGCAGCGTAGCATTCGGGGAAGCTTTCTTT.

The CDR3 reads CSVEGEAVGASPYNEQFF. The CDR3 bases are TGCAGCGTTGAGGGGGAAGCAGTGGGTGCGAGCCCCTACAATGAGCAGTTCTTC. J is TRBJ2-1 and V is TRBV29-1; the D call may be TRBD1 or TRBD2 (5 bases each). The V and J ends lost 3 bases and 2 bases respectively, with 23 bases between them. Germline assignment: CDR1 SQVTM and CDR2 ANQGSEA. The CDR3 covers 18 residues.

This clone came up a few times. This chain links TRBV6-6 with TRBJ2-1, with TRBD2 matching 10 bases. This CDR3 spans 16 amino acids. After removal of 7 bases from V and 3 bases from J, the junction contained 9 bases not matched to a gene. Germline CDR1 and CDR2: MNHNY and SVGAGI (reference sequence). The CDR3 is CASIDIAGGVYNEQFF. The CDR3 DNA is TGTGCCAGCATCGACATAGCGGGAGGCGTCTACAATGAGCAGTTCTTC.

This clone has only a few counts. V and J are TRBV7-9 and TRBJ2-5, with D unclear. This CDR3 contains 11 residues. Germline V lookup: CDR1 SEHNR, CDR2 FQNEAQ (reference sequence). Trimming left V 7 bases short and J 5 bases short, with 8 bases between. In DNA, the CDR3 is TGTGCCAGCATTGGAAGGGAGACCCAGTACTTC. Translating gives CASIGRETQYF.

The J gene is TRBJ2-1, the V gene TRBV18; 7 bases align to TRBD2. This CDR3 is 12 amino acids long. V shed 6 bases and J 9 bases; nucleotides not matched to a gene: 5. From germline, CDR1 is KGHSH and CDR2 LQKENI. The DNA of the CDR3 is TGTGCCAGCTCTCGACTAGCCGGTGAGCAGTTCTTC. Amino acids: CASSRLAGEQFF.

The gene calls are TRBV14 and TRBJ1-1, with D perhaps TRBD1 (5 bases). In germline, CDR1 is SGHDN, CDR2 FVKESK. There are 15 residues in the CDR3. Deletions cut 1 base from V and 4 bases from J, with 13 bases between. The CDR3 DNA sequence: TGTGCCAGCAGCCAAGCGTCAGGGTTGGCCACTGAAGCTTTCTTT. Amino acid sequence: CASSQASGLATEAFF. Based on the CDR3 plus reference TRBV14 and TRBJ1-1, the full variable domain is EAGVTQFPSHSVIEKGQTVTLRCDPISGHDNLYWYRRVMGKEIKFLLHFVKESKQDESGMPNNRFLAERTGGTYSTLKVQPAELEDSGVYFCASSQASGLATEAFFGQGTRLTVV.

This clone has more than one count but fewer than ten. The J gene is TRBJ2-2, the V gene TRBV27, with 7 bases that match TRBD1. The J segment lost 7 bases and the V segment lost 5 bases, leaving 7 bases of the junction unmatched. Germline assignment: CDR1 MNHEY and CDR2 SMNVEV (reference sequence). This CDR3 comprises 14 residues. The CDR3 sequence: CASSPRQGLGELFF. The CDR3 nucleotides are TGTGCCAGCAGTCCGCGACAGGGTCTCGGGGAGCTGTTTTTT.

Only one count was recorded for this clone. The V and J genes are TRBV6-5 and TRBJ2-7, with a possible D match to TRBD1 (6 bases). Germline V gene sequence: CDR1 MNHEY, CDR2 SVGAGI. The CDR3 length is 14 residues. Between the trimmed V and J ends, which lost 6 bases and 4 bases, there was a span of 16 bases. The CDR3 DNA follows: TGTGCCAGCAGGTTCCGGGACACTCTATACGAGCAGTACTTC. Amino acids: CASRFRDTLYEQYF.

The gene calls are TRBV28 and TRBJ2-1; a possible D gene is TRBD1 (5 bases). This CDR3 comprises 13 residues. Germline V CDR1 and CDR2: MDHEN, SYDVKM. Trimming pared 7 bases from V and 8 bases from J, leaving 15 bases between. The CDR3, as DNA: TGTGCCAGCACCACGACAGTATCCTATGAGCAGTTCTTC. It codes for CASTTTVSYEQFF.

V is TRBV28 and J is TRBJ2-7; D might be TRBD2 (6 bases). Trimming pared 3 bases from V and 1 base from J, leaving 16 bases between. The germline V gene encodes CDR1 MDHEN and CDR2 SYDVKM. The CDR3 runs 16 residues. The CDR3: CASSFPPGLMSYEQYF. The CDR3 DNA reads TGTGCCAGCAGTTTTCCTCCGGGACTGATGTCCTACGAGCAGTACTTC.

This chain links TRBV9 with TRBJ2-3; D might be TRBD1 or TRBD2, each matching 5 bases. The CDR3 length is 15 residues. Germline V gives CDR1 SGDLS, CDR2 YYNGEE. V was pared by 4 bases and J by 7 bases, with 19 bases between. The CDR3 DNA follows: TGTGCCAGCAGCCCACGGGAAGGGGATGTAAATACGCAGTATTTT. Its translation: CASSPREGDVNTQYF.

The CDR3 is CASSPLAGAQETQYF. The CDR3 nucleotides read TGTGCCAGTAGTCCCCTAGCGGGAGCCCAAGAGACCCAGTACTTC. The genes are TRBV19 and TRBJ2-5, with 10 bases that match TRBD2. J gave up 1 base and V 5 bases, and 4 bases lay outside the gene matches. From germline, CDR1 is LNHDA and CDR2 SQIVND (reference sequence). The CDR3 has 15 amino acids.

The chain has TRBV7-9 and TRBJ2-7, with TRBD2 matching over 11 bases. The length of the CDR3 is 15 residues. J gave up 4 bases and V 8 bases, and 10 bases lay outside the gene matches. Germline V gene data show CDR1 as SEHNR and CDR2 as FQNEAQ (reference sequence). In DNA, the CDR3 is TGTGCCAGCGGCGGACTAGCGGGCATGCGGTACGAGCAGTACTTC. Protein product: CASGGLAGMRYEQYF.

CDR3 loop: CASSLGQGYQPQHF. The CDR3 DNA reads as TGTGCCAGCAGTTTGGGACAGGGATATCAGCCCCAGCATTTT. The chain employs TRBV28 and TRBJ1-5, with 9 bases identical to TRBD1. The CDR3 extends over 14 amino acids. Germline assignment: CDR1 MDHEN and CDR2 SYDVKM. V lost 3 bases, J lost 5 bases, and 2 bases stayed unmatched.

This sequence joins TRBV7-8 and TRBJ2-7; TRBD2 aligns across 9 bases. The length of the CDR3 is 17 residues. Germline CDR1 and CDR2: SGHVS and FQNEAQ. After removal of 2 bases from V and 2 bases from J, the junction contained 10 bases not matched to a gene. CDR3 nucleotides: TGTGCCAGCAGCTTACGGTCTATCGGCGGGAGGGCCTACGAGCAGTACTTC. Encoded protein: CASSLRSIGGRAYEQYF.

The J gene is TRBJ2-1, the V gene TRBV6-4; D is possibly TRBD1 (6 bases). CDR1 and CDR2 from the germline V gene are MRHNA and SNTAGT. The CDR3 extends over 15 amino acids. Trimming took off 3 bases at V and 10 bases at J, with 19 bases between the two ends. CDR3 protein: CASSEGAAPFREQFF. CDR3 in DNA: TGTGCCAGCAGTGAGGGGGCGGCTCCGTTTCGGGAGCAGTTCTTC.

The rearrangement joins TRBV23-1 to TRBJ1-1; TRBD1 aligns across 7 bases. TRBV23-1 is flagged as an ORF with uncertain function. This CDR3 has 18 residues. V lost 4 bases, J lost 2 bases, and 16 bases stayed unmatched. Here the CDR3 DNA reads TGCGCCAGCAGTCTACCCAGGGGGGCCAACGACCTTAACACTGAAGCTTTCTTT. This encodes CASSLPRGANDLNTEAFF.

The J gene is TRBJ2-3, the V gene TRBV5-1, with 8 bases lining up with TRBD2. This CDR3 is 17 amino acids long. V lost 0 bases and J lost 1; bases outside the gene matches: 7. Germline V CDR1 and CDR2: SGHRS, YFSETQ. CDR3 nucleotides: TGCGCCAGCAGCTTGGATAGAGGAGCGGGAGGCACAGATACGCAGTATTTT. Residues: CASSLDRGAGGTDTQYF.

The CDR3 coding sequence is TGTGCCAGCAGTGGACCCGGGACAGGGGAGGTAAATGAGCAGTTCTTC. It translates to CASSGPGTGEVNEQFF. The chain joins TRBV6-4 to TRBJ2-1; 10 bases are a match to TRBD1. Looked up from germline, CDR1 is MRHNA and CDR2 is SNTAGT. The trim removed 4 bases at V and 7 bases at J, leaving 10 bases unmatched. CDR3 length: 16 amino acids.

V usage is TRBV25-1 and J usage is TRBJ2-5; TRBD1 matches at 9 bases. The J call may not be correct, given that the DNA end is closer to TRBJ2-7. The CDR3 spans 15 residues. The germline gives CDR1 MGHDK, CDR2 SYGVNS. CDR3 nucleotides: TGTGCCAGCAGTGAATCCGGACAGGGGAAATACGAGCAGTACTTC. This encodes CASSESGQGKYEQYF.

In its sample, this clone was seen a few times. The chain uses TRBV5-1 and TRBJ2-5, with D uncertain. The J call may be mistaken, given a closer DNA end match to TRBJ2-7. The CDR3 length is 11 residues. Germline V gene data show CDR1 as SGHRS and CDR2 as YFSETQ. In DNA, the CDR3 is TGCGCCAGCAGCCACTCCTACGAGCAGTACTTC. This translates into CASSHSYEQYF.

V and J are TRBV6-6 and TRBJ2-7; 7 bases agree with TRBD2. Trimming removed 6 bases from V and 3 bases from J; junction bases left unmatched: 11. Per the germline V gene, CDR1 is MNHNY and CDR2 is SVGAGI (reference sequence). The CDR3 consists of 15 residues. CDR3 in amino acids: CASSLLWEGRYEQYF. For the CDR3, the DNA is TGTGCCAGCAGCCTCTTGTGGGAGGGCCGCTACGAGCAGTACTTC.

V gene TRBV6-1 combines with J gene TRBJ1-1; D not resolved. V dropped 2 bases and J dropped 0 bases, with 7 bases sitting between them. The germline V gene has CDR1 MNHNS and CDR2 SASEGT. This CDR3 region has 14 residues. Here the CDR3 reads CASSESHLNTEAFF. Written as DNA, the CDR3 is TGTGCCAGCAGTGAAAGTCATTTGAACACTGAAGCTTTCTTT.

The rearrangement uses TRBV6-6 and TRBJ2-5; 9 bases align to TRBD1. Germline CDR1 MNHNY, CDR2 SVGAGI (reference sequence). V dropped 2 bases and J dropped 5; count of bases not matched to a gene: 6. The CDR3 consists of 15 residues. The CDR3 DNA reads TGTGCCAGCAGTTACACATGGACAGGGGTGGAGACCCAGTACTTC. This gives the protein CASSYTWTGVETQYF.